Listed below are T cell receptor beta chains from one sample, sequenced in a study of T cells in localized non-small cell lung cancer. Data came from immunoSEQ multiplex PCR; TCRdb stores just in-frame clones and leaves some out. The data hold more than 40,000 clones, with around 87% observed a single time. Sequenced here: PBMCs, sampled before any cancer treatment. Source of these receptors: a man aged 35 to 70 with stage II lung adenocarcinoma. CDR3s include the opening cysteine and the closing phenylalanine or tryptophan. Fields, in order: CDR3 length, D gene, clone size, J gene, V gene, CDR3 DNA, CDR3 protein. D genes are given only for firm matches. The size field is filled for only some rows; it gives once, few, many or a size class.

15,TRBD1,.,TRBJ1-3,TRBV19,TGTGCCAGTAGTTGGGACAGCCAAGAAGGAAACACCATATATTTT,CASSWDSQEGNTIYF
15,TRBD1,.,TRBJ1-2,TRBV5-1,TGCGCCAGCAGCTTGGGTGACGGGACAGGGGACGGCTACACCTTC,CASSLGDGTGDGYTF
13,.,medium-sized,TRBJ2-2,TRBV6-1,TGTGCCAGCAGATCCGGACCCACCGGGGAGCTGTTTTTT,CASRSGPTGELFF
19,TRBD2,.,TRBJ2-1,TRBV10-3,TGTGCCATCAGTGAGTCCGGGACTAGCGGGGGGGCTTTGTACAATGAGCAGTTCTTC,CAISESGTSGGALYNEQFF
14,.,.,TRBJ1-1,TRBV4-1,TGCGCCAGCAGCCAAGAATCCGGGTTCACTGAAGCTTTCTTT,CASSQESGFTEAFF
13,.,.,TRBJ2-1,TRBV5-1,TGCGCCAGTCGGGCGGACGAGCAGAGAATCTCGTTCTTC,CASRADEQRISFF
13,.,.,TRBJ1-2,TRBV10-2,TGCGCCAGCGGGGGTCGAGCTAACTATGGCTACACCTTC,CASGGRANYGYTF
18,TRBD2,.,TRBJ2-2,TRBV14,TGTGCCAGCAGCCGCCCCCCTCTGACCGGGGGGTTAACCGGGGAGCTGTTTTTT,CASSRPPLTGGLTGELFF
19,TRBD1,.,TRBJ2-6,TRBV5-6,TGTGCCAGCAGCGTTCCGGGACAGGGACCATCCCCTGGGGCCAACGTCCTGACTTTC,CASSVPGQGPSPGANVLTF
15,TRBD2,.,TRBJ2-7,TRBV27,TGTGCCAGCGGAGAGGCGCTAGCGGGGGTTCTAGAGCAGTACTTC,CASGEALAGVLEQYF
15,.,.,TRBJ2-1,TRBV2,TGTGCCAGCAGTACTTTAATGAGCTCCTACAATGAGCAGTTCTTC,CASSTLMSSYNEQFF
15,.,.,TRBJ1-2,TRBV5-1,TGCGCCAGCAGCTTGCGCCCGAGTGGCGGCTATGGCTACACCTTC,CASSLRPSGGYGYTF
16,.,.,TRBJ2-1,TRBV9,TGTGCCAGCAGCGCTATAGGGGGGGATCCTTTCAATGAGCAGTTCTTC,CASSAIGGDPFNEQFF
15,TRBD2,once,TRBJ2-1,TRBV5-1,TGCGCCAGCAGCTTGCTAAGCGGGGGAGGCAATGAGCAGTTCTTC,CASSLLSGGGNEQFF
13,TRBD2,once,TRBJ2-7,TRBV29-1,TGCAGCGTTGTTGGGCGGGGGGCCTACGAGCAGTACTTC,CSVVGRGAYEQYF
14,.,few,TRBJ2-5,TRBV11-2,TGTGCCAGCAGCTTGACTCAATCCTGGGAGACCCAGTACTTC,CASSLTQSWETQYF
15,.,.,TRBJ2-3,TRBV14,TGTGCCAGCAGCCAAGGGGGGACTAGCACAGATACGCAGTATTTT,CASSQGGTSTDTQYF
16,.,few,TRBJ1-3,TRBV5-1,TGCGCCAGCAGCTTGGGCGGACCAGTCTCTGGAAACACCATATATTTT,CASSLGGPVSGNTIYF
14,.,.,TRBJ2-7,TRBV2,TGTGCCAGCAGTGAATTGGTCAGTACCTACGAGCAGTACTTC,CASSELVSTYEQYF
15,.,.,TRBJ2-3,TRBV7-9,TGTGCCAGCAGCTTAGTGCAGGGGAGGACAGATACGCAGTATTTT,CASSLVQGRTDTQYF
16,.,.,TRBJ2-7,TRBV5-1,TGCGCCAGCAGCTTGGCCGATGTGACCAGATTCTACGAGCAGTACTTC,CASSLADVTRFYEQYF
19,.,.,TRBJ1-4,TRBV30,TGTGCCTGGAGTGTATTGGAGGAAACAGAAACTGCAACTAATGAAAAACTGTTTTTT,CAWSVLEETETATNEKLFF
12,.,.,TRBJ2-1,TRBV11-3,TGTGCCAGCAGCCCCCAAAACAATGAGCAGTTCTTC,CASSPQNNEQFF
16,TRBD1,.,TRBJ1-5,TRBV5-1,TGCGCCAGCAGCTTGGGGTCAGGGGGCGAGGATCAGCCCCAGCATTTT,CASSLGSGGEDQPQHF
13,.,.,TRBJ2-7,TRBV5-6,TGTGCCAGCAGCTTTCCAGGGACCTACGAGCAGTACTTC,CASSFPGTYEQYF
13,.,.,TRBJ1-6,TRBV19,TGTGCCAGTAGTATAGTTAAGGACTCACCCCTCCACTTT,CASSIVKDSPLHF
15,.,.,TRBJ2-1,TRBV19,TGTGCCAGTACCCCCGAAAAAGGGTCCTACAATGAGCAGTTCTTC,CASTPEKGSYNEQFF